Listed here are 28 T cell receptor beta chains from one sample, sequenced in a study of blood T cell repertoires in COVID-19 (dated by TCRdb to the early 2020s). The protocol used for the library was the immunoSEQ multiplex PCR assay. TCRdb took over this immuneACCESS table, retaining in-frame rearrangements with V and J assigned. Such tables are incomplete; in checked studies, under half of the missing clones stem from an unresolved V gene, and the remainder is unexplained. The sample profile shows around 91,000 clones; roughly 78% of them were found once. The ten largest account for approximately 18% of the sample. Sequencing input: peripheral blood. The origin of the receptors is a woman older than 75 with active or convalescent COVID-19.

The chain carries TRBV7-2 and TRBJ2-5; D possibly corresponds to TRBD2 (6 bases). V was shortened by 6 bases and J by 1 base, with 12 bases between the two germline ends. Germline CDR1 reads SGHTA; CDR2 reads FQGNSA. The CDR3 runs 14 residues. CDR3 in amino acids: CASSRGGAQETQYF. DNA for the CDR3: TGTGCCAGCAGTCGAGGCGGGGCCCAAGAGACCCAGTACTTC.

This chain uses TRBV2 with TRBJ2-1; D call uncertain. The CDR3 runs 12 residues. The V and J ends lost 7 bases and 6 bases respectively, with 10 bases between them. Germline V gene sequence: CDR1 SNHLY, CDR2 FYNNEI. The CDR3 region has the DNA TGTGCCAGCATGTTGTCCAGCAATGAGCAGTTCTTC. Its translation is CASMLSSNEQFF.

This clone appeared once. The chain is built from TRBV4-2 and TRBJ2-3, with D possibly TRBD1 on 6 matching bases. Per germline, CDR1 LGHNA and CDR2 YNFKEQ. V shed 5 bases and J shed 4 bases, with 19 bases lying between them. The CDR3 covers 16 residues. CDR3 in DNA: TGTGCCAGCAGCACAACCAGGGGTGGGAGCGCAGATACGCAGTATTTT. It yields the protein CASSTTRGGSADTQYF.

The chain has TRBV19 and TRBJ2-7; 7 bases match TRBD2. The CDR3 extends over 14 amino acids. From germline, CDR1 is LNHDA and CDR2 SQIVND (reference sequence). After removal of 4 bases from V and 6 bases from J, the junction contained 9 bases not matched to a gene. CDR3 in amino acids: CASSNLGGSSEQYF. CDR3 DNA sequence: TGTGCCAGTAGTAACCTGGGCGGGAGTTCCGAGCAGTACTTC.

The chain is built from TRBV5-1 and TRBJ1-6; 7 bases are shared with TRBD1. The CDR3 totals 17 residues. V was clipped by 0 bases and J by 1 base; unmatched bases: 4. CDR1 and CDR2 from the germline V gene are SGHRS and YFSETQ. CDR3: CASSLAGGPSYNSPLHF. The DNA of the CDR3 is TGCGCCAGCAGCTTGGCAGGGGGTCCGTCCTATAATTCACCCCTCCACTTT.

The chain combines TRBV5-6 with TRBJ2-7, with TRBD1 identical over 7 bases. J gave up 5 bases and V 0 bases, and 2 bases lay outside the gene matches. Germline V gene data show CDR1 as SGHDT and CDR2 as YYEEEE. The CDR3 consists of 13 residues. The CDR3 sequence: CASSLVGGHEQYF. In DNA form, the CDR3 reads TGTGCCAGCAGCTTGGTAGGGGGCCACGAGCAGTACTTC.

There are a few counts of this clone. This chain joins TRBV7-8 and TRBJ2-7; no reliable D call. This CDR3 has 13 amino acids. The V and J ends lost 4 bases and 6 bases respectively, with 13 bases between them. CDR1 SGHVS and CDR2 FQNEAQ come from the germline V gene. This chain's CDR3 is CASSWARPGEQYF. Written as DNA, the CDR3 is TGTGCCAGCAGCTGGGCCAGGCCCGGCGAGCAGTACTTC. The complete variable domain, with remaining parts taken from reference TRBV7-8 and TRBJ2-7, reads GAGVSQSPRYKVAKRGQDVALRCDPISGHVSLFWYQQALGQGPEFLTYFQNEAQLDKSGLPSDRFFAERPEGSVSTLKIQRTQQEDSAVYLCASSWARPGEQYFGPGTRLTVT.

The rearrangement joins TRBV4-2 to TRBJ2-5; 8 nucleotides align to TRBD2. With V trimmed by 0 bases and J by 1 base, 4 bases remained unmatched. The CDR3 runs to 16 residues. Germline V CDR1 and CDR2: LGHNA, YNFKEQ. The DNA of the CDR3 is TGTGCCAGCAGCCAAGATATTACTAGCGGCCAAGAGACCCAGTACTTC. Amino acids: CASSQDITSGQETQYF.

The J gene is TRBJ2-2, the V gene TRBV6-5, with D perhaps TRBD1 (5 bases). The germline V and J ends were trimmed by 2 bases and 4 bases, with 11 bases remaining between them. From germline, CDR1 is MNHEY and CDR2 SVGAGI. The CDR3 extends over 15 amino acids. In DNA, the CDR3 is TGTGCCAGCAGTTACAGCCAGGGATTCACCGGGGAGCTGTTTTTT. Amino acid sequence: CASSYSQGFTGELFF.

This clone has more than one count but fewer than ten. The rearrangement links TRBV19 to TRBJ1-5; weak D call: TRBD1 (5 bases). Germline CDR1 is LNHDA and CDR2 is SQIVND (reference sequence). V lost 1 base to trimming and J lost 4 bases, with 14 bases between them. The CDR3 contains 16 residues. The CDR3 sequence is CASSIVGRAMNQPQHF. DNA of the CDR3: TGTGCCAGTAGTATAGTGGGCAGGGCTATGAATCAGCCCCAGCATTTT.

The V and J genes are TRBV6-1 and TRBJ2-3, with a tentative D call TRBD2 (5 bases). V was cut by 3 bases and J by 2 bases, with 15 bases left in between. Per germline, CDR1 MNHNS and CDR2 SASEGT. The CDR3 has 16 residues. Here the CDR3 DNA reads TGTGCCAGCAGTGACCCCGGCGGGCTCATCACAGATACGCAGTATTTT. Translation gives CASSDPGGLITDTQYF.

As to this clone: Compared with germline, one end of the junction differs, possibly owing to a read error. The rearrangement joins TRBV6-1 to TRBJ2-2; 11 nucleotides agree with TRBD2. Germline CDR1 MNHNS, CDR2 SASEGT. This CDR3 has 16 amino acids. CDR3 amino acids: CASREGTSGNTGELFF. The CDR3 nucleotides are TGTGCCAGCAGGGAAGGGACTAGCGGAAACACCGGGGAGCTGTTTTTT.

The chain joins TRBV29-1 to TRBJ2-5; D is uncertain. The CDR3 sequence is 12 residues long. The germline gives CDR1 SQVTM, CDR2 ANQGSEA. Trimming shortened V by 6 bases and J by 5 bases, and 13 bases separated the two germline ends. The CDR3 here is CSVLSGAETQYF. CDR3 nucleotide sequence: TGCAGCGTATTGAGTGGAGCGGAGACCCAGTACTTC. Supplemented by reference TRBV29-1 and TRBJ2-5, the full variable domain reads SAVISQKPSRDICQRGTSLTIQCQVDSQVTMMFWYRQQPGQSLTLIATANQGSEATYESGFVIDKFPISRPNLTFSTLTVSNMSPEDSSIYLCSVLSGAETQYFGPGTRLLVL.

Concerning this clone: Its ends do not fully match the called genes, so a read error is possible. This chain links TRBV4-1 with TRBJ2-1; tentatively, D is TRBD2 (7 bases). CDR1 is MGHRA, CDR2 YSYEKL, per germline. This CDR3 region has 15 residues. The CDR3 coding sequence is TGCGCCCGCAGCCGAGGGGGGGGAGTCTACAATGAGCAGTTCTTC. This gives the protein CARSRGGGVYNEQFF.

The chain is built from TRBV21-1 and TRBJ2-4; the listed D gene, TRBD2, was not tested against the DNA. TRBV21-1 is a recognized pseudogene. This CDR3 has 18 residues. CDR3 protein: CASSKDKGGSIAKNIQYF. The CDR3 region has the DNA TGTGCCAGCAGCAAAGATAAGGGAGGGAGTATAGCCAAAAACATTCAGTACTTC.

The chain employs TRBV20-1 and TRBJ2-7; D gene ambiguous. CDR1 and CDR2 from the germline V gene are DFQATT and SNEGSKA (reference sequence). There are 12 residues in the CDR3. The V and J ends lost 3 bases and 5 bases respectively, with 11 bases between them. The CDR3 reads CSASSQIDEQYF. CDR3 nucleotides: TGCAGTGCTAGTTCACAAATCGACGAGCAGTACTTC.

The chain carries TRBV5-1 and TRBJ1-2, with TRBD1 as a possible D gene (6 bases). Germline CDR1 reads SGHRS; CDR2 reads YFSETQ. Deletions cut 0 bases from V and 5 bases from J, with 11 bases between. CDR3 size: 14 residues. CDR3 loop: CASSLEQGYYGYTF. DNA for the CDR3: TGCGCCAGCAGCTTGGAACAGGGCTATTATGGCTACACCTTC.

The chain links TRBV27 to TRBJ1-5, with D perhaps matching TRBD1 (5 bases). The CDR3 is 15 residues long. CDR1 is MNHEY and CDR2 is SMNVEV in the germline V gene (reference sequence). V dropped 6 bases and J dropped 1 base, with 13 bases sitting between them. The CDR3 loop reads CASRVDRKSNQPQHF. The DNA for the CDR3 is TGTGCCAGCAGGGTTGACAGAAAAAGCAATCAGCCCCAGCATTTT.

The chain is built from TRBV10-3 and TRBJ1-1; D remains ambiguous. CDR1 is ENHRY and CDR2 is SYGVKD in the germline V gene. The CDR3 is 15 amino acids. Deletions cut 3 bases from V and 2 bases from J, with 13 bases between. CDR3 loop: CAISEIGGINTEAFF. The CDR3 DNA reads TGTGCCATCAGTGAAATAGGAGGGATTAACACTGAAGCTTTCTTT.

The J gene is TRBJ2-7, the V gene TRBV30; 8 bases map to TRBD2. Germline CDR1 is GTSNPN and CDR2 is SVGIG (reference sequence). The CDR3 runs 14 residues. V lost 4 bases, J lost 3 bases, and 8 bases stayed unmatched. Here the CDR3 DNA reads TGTGCCTGGACGGGGGGGGCAGGAATCTACGAGCAGTACTTC. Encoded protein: CAWTGGAGIYEQYF.

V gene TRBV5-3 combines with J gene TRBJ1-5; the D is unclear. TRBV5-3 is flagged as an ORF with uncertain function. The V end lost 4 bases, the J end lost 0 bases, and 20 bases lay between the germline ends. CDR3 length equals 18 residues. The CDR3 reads CARSPQAQSEYSNQPQHF. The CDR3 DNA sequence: TGTGCCAGAAGCCCGCAGGCGCAATCCGAGTATAGCAATCAGCCCCAGCATTTT.

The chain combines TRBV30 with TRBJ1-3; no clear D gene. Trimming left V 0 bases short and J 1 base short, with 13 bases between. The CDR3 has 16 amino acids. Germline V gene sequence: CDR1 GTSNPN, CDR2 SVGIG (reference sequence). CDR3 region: CAWSVGGSISGNTIYF. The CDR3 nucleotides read TGTGCCTGGAGTGTAGGAGGGTCGATTTCTGGAAACACCATATATTTT.

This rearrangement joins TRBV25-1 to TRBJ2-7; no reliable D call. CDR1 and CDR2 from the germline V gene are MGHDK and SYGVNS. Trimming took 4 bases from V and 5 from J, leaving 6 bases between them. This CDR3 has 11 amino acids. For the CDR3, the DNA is TGTGCCAGCAGTGGTCTAAACGAGCAGTACTTC. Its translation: CASSGLNEQYF.

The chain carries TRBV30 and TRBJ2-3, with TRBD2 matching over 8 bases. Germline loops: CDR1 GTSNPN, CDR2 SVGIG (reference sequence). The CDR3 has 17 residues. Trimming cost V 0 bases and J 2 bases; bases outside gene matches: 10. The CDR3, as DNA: TGTGCCTGGAGTGTTGCCGTAGCGGGAAAGAACACAGATACGCAGTATTTT. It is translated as CAWSVAVAGKNTDTQYF.

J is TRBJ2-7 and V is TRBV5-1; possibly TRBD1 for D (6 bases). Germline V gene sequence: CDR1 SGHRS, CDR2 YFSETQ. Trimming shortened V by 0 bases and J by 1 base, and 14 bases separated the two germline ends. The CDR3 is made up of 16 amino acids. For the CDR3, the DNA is TGCGCCAGCAGCTTGGGTGGGGGCGCGGCGTCCTACGAGCAGTACTTC. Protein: CASSLGGGAASYEQYF.

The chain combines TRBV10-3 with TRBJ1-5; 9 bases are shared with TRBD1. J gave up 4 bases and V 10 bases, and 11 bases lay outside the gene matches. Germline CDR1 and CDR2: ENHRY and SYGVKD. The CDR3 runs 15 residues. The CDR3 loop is CATGGGGTGNQPQHF. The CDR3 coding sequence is TGTGCCACCGGGGGAGGGGGGACAGGGAATCAGCCCCAGCATTTT.

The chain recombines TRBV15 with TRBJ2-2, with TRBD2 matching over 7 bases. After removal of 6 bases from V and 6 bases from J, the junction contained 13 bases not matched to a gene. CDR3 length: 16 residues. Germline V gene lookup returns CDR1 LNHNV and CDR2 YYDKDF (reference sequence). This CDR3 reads CATSPGLTGGAGELFF. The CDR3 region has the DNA TGTGCCACCAGTCCGGGACTAACAGGTGGCGCCGGGGAGCTGTTTTTT.

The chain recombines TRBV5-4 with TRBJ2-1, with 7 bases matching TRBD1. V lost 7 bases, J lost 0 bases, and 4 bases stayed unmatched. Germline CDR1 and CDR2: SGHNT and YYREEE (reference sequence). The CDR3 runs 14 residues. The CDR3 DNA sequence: TGTGCCAGCTTAGGGGGCAGCTCCTACAATGAGCAGTTCTTC. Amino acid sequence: CASLGGSSYNEQFF.